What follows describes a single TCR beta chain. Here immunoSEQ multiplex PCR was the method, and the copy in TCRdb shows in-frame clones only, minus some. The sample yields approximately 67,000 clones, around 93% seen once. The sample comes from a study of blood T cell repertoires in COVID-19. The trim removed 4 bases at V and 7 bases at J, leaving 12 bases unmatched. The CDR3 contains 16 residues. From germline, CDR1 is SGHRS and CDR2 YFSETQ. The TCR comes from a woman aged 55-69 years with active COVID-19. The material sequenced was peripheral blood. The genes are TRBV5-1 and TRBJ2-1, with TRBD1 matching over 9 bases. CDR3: CASSIPGQGTLNEQFF. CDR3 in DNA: TGCGCCAGCAGCATTCCGGGACAGGGAACACTAAATGAGCAGTTCTTC.